This passage covers 17 T cell receptor beta chains from one sample sequenced in a study of T cell repertoires in cytomegalovirus infection. Which antigens these TCRs recognize remains unknown. TCRdb used MiXCR to reprocess the reads, holding one entry per CDR3 protein. The sample yields about 920,000 distinct CDR3 sequences, 30% to 40% seen once. Sequencing was performed on cultured CD8+ T cells from PBMCs, taken from culture after CMV antigen stimulation. These receptors came from a human donor in good health (CMV status not recorded). Some clones in this sample may be carry-over from other donors' samples.

This clonotype showed up many times. The gene calls are TRBV12-3 or TRBV12-4 and TRBJ2-1; 14 positions agree with TRBD2. Trimming cost V 6 bases and J 3 bases; bases outside gene matches: 4. The CDR3 totals 16 residues. CDR3 in amino acids: CASSPGLAGVYNEQFF. The CDR3 DNA sequence: TGTGCCAGCAGCCCGGGACTAGCGGGGGTCTACAATGAGCAGTTCTTC.

This clonotype appeared a few times. The V call is TRBV19, the J call TRBJ2-1; 11 bases line up with TRBD2. CDR1 and CDR2 (germline): LNHDA, SQIVND (reference sequence). The V and J ends lost 0 bases and 0 bases, in that order; junction bases with no gene match: 10. The CDR3 consists of 20 residues. CDR3 DNA: TGTGCCAGTAGTATAGACGGGGGGCTACTAGCGGGGGTCTCCTACAATGAGCAGTTCTTC. Encoded protein: CASSIDGGLLAGVSYNEQFF.

This rearrangement joins TRBV7-2 to TRBJ2-3, with 8 bases fitting TRBD2. The junction had 8 bases not matched to a gene; V was cut back by 3 bases and J by 6 bases. CDR1 and CDR2 from the germline V gene are SGHTA and FQGNSA. The CDR3 extends over 15 amino acids. The DNA for the CDR3 is TGTGCCAGCAGCTTTGTCCGGACTAGCTCCGATACGCAGTATTTT. Its protein product is CASSFVRTSSDTQYF.

The sample holds a few counts of this clonotype. V usage is TRBV5-8 and J usage is TRBJ2-7, with a weak D call TRBD1 (6 bases). V was clipped by 0 bases and J by 6 bases, with 10 bases between them. This CDR3 contains 13 residues. CDR1 and CDR2 (germline): SGHTS, YDEGEE. The CDR3 protein is CASSLAWGPEQYV. The CDR3 DNA is TGTGCCAGCAGCTTGGCCTGGGGGCCCGAGCAGTACGTC.

The chain employs TRBV29-1 and TRBJ1-1, with a tentative D call TRBD1 (6 bases). This CDR3 is 17 amino acids long. Germline-derived CDR1 and CDR2 are SQVTM and ANQGSEA. V was shortened by 3 bases and J by 1 base, with 21 bases between the two germline ends. CDR3 DNA sequence: TGCAGCGTTGACCCAGGGAGGGGCCCCAGGGGGAACACTGAAGCTTTCTTT. Its translation: CSVDPGRGPRGNTEAFF.

This chain connects TRBV5-5 to TRBJ1-1; no firm D call. Germline V CDR1 and CDR2: SGHKS, YYEKEE (reference sequence). The CDR3 has 14 residues. Trimming stripped 3 bases from V and 1 base from J, with 10 bases between. The CDR3, as DNA: TGTGCCAGCAGCTGGCCACAGACGAACACTGAAGCTTTCTTT. Translating gives CASSWPQTNTEAFF. The full variable domain, rest sourced from reference TRBV5-5 and TRBJ1-1, is DAGVTQSPTHLIKTRGQQVTLRCSPISGHKSVSWYQQVLGQGPQFIFQYYEKEERGRGNFPDRFSARQFPNYSSELNVNALLLGDSALYLCASSWPQTNTEAFFGQGTRLTVV.

This rearrangement joins TRBV7-9 to TRBJ1-2; perhaps TRBD1 as D (6 bases). Per germline, CDR1 SEHNR and CDR2 FQNEAQ (reference sequence). The CDR3 is made up of 16 amino acids. The V end was cut by 0 bases, the J end by 4 bases, with 15 bases between. This CDR3 is CASSLAGGDGFYGYTF. In nucleotides, the CDR3 is TGTGCCAGCAGCTTAGCGGGGGGCGACGGCTTCTATGGCTACACCTTC. Full variable domain (outside the CDR3, taken from reference TRBV7-9 and TRBJ1-2): DTGVSQNPRHKITKRGQNVTFRCDPISEHNRLYWYRQTLGQGPEFLTYFQNEAQLEKSRLLSDRFSAERPKGSFSTLEIQRTEQGDSAMYLCASSLAGGDGFYGYTFGSGTRLTVV.

This clonotype was detected ten times or more. The chain is built from TRBV6-1 and TRBJ2-1; 7 bases map to TRBD1. The CDR3 has 15 residues. V shed 5 bases and J 8 bases; nucleotides not matched to a gene: 12. Germline V gene lookup returns CDR1 MNHNS and CDR2 SASEGT. The CDR3 sequence is CASSLRPGGIDEQFF. CDR3 sequence (DNA): TGTGCCAGCAGTCTCAGGCCAGGGGGTATCGATGAGCAGTTCTTC.

V gene TRBV6-6 combines with J gene TRBJ2-1; 9 bases are a match to TRBD1. Germline-derived CDR1 and CDR2 are MNHNY and SVGAGI (reference sequence). The CDR3 length is 15 residues. The J segment lost 5 bases and the V segment lost 8 bases, leaving 10 bases of the junction unmatched. CDR3 in amino acids: CASWSGTGPNNEQFF. The CDR3 region has the DNA TGTGCCAGCTGGTCCGGGACAGGGCCAAACAATGAGCAGTTCTTC.

This clonotype came up a few times. The chain carries TRBV2 and TRBJ1-2; D is unclear. Trimming shortened V by 10 bases and J by 4 bases, and 1 base separated the two germline ends. This CDR3 spans 8 amino acids. Germline CDR1 and CDR2: SNHLY and FYNNEI. CDR3 nucleotides: TGTGCCACCTATGGCTACACCTTC. This sequence encodes CATYGYTF. Full variable domain (outside the CDR3, taken from reference TRBV2 and TRBJ1-2): EPEVTQTPSHQVTQMGQEVILRCVPISNHLYFYWYRQILGQKVEFLVSFYNNEISEKSEIFDDQFSVERPDGSNFTLKIRSTKLEDSAMYFCATYGYTFGSGTRLTVV.

The chain combines TRBV27 with TRBJ1-1; D might be TRBD1 (5 bases). CDR1 MNHEY and CDR2 SMNVEV come from the germline V gene (reference sequence). The CDR3 runs to 14 residues. V was shortened by 8 bases and J by 0 bases, with 13 bases between the two germline ends. The CDR3 loop is CASSGGTMNTEAFF. CDR3 DNA sequence: TGTGCCAGCTCGGGAGGGACGATGAACACTGAAGCTTTCTTT.

The CDR3: CASSLIQGEAFF. The CDR3, as DNA: TGTGCCAGCAGTTTAATCCAGGGGGAAGCTTTCTTT. This chain joins TRBV27 and TRBJ1-1, with a weak D call TRBD1 (6 bases). The V end lost 2 bases, the J end lost 8 bases, and 9 bases lay between the germline ends. This CDR3 contains 12 residues. Per the germline V gene, CDR1 is MNHEY and CDR2 is SMNVEV (reference sequence).

The genes are TRBV20-1 and TRBJ2-1; TRBD2 aligns across 7 bases. Germline V gene data show CDR1 as DFQATT and CDR2 as SNEGSKA (reference sequence). This CDR3 has 13 amino acids. The CDR3 nucleotides read TGCAGAGCAAGCGGGGCATTCTACAATGAGCAGTTCTTC. It yields the protein CRASGAFYNEQFF.

This clonotype was found many times. The rearrangement joins TRBV12-3 or TRBV12-4 to TRBJ2-3; D is uncertain. The CDR3 runs to 17 residues. V gave up 5 bases and J gave up 0 bases, with 18 bases separating them. CDR3 DNA: TGTGCCAGCAGTCCCGTTATAAGTACCCTTAGCACAGATACGCAGTATTTT. This gives the protein CASSPVISTLSTDTQYF.

The CDR3 coding sequence is TGCGCCAGCACCTTAACTAGTCCGCTCACTCCTAGCACAGATACGCAGTATTTT. Amino acid sequence: CASTLTSPLTPSTDTQYF. The rearrangement links TRBV5-1 to TRBJ2-3; D is perhaps TRBD2 (5 bases). The CDR3 spans 18 residues. Germline lookup yields CDR1 SGHRS and CDR2 YFSETQ. V gave up 6 bases and J gave up 0 bases, with 23 bases separating them.

This clonotype occurred a few times. This sequence joins TRBV5-4 and TRBJ2-2; D is undetermined. V dropped 5 bases and J dropped 4 bases, with 9 bases sitting between them. The CDR3 consists of 13 residues. The germline V gene has CDR1 SGHNT and CDR2 YYREEE (reference sequence). DNA for the CDR3: TGTGCCAGCAGTTCGGAGATCACCGGGGAGCTGTTTTTT. Residues: CASSSEITGELFF. The whole variable domain, remainder taken from reference TRBV5-4 and TRBJ2-2, is ETGVTQSPTHLIKTRGQQVTLRCSSQSGHNTVSWYQQALGQGPQFIFQYYREEENGRGNFPPRFSGLQFPNYSSELNVNALELDDSALYLCASSSEITGELFFGEGSRLTVL.

This clonotype was seen a few times. This chain links TRBV5-1 with TRBJ2-1, with 8 bases identical to TRBD1. V was pared by 3 bases and J by 6 bases, with 2 bases of the junction left unmatched. The CDR3 runs to 13 residues. CDR1 and CDR2 from the germline V gene are SGHRS and YFSETQ. CDR3 amino acids: CASSWDRLNEQFF. CDR3 nucleotide sequence: TGCGCCAGCAGCTGGGACAGGCTCAATGAGCAGTTCTTC.